This T cell receptor beta chain was retrieved from a study of OX40 agonist ivuxolimab in advanced cancers. In the study overall: At 0.01 to 10 mg/kg, ivuxolimab was administered intravenously to patients every 2 weeks. Study conclusions and caveats: Compared with others, partial responders at 0.1-3.0 mg/kg displayed clonal expansion among the lowest.

The V and J ends lost 10 bases and 1 base respectively, with 19 bases between them. Germline V lookup: CDR1 MDHEN, CDR2 SYDVKM. The CDR3 extends over 16 amino acids. Anyone with autoimmune disease history or systemic immunosuppression was excluded. This table comes from immunoSEQ multiplex PCR, and its TCRdb copy is limited to in-frame clones, with some not included. The data show approximately 92,000 clones, around 94% seen once. Notes on this clone: Its antigen is unidentified.

The source is an adult with an advanced solid tumor such as melanoma, head and neck, liver or kidney cancer. The chain combines TRBV28 with TRBJ2-2, with D perhaps TRBD1 or TRBD2 (5 bases each). The source was CD4+ or CD8+ T cells sorted from blood, collected in a trial of the OX40 agonist ivuxolimab. CDR3 nucleotide sequence: TGTGCCAACCCGAGGGGTCCAAGAAGGAACACCGGGGAGCTGTTTTTT. Its translation: CANPRGPRRNTGELFF.